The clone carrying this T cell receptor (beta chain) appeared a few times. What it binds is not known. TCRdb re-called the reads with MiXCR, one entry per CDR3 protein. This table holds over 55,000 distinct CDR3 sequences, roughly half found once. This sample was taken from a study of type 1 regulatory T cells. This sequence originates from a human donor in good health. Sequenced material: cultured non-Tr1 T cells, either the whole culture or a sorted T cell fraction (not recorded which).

The CDR3 DNA is TGTGCCAGCAGGGGACTCGGGACAGGATACGAGCAGTACTTC. Amino acids: CASRGLGTGYEQYF. This chain links TRBV27 with TRBJ2-7, with 8 bases that match TRBD1. Germline-derived CDR1 and CDR2 are MNHEY and SMNVEV (reference sequence). The CDR3 has 14 amino acids. V lost 6 bases, J lost 4 bases, and 8 bases stayed unmatched.